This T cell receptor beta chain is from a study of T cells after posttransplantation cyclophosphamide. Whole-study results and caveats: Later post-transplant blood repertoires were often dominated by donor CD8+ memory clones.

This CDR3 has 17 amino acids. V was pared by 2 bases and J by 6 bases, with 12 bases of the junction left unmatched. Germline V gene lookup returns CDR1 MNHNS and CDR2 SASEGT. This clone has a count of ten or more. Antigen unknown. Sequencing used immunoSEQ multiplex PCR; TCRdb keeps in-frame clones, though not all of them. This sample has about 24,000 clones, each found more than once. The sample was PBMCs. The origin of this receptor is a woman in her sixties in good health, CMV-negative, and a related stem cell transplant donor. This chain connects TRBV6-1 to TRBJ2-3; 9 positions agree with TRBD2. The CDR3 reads CASSEFSSGGLYDTQYF. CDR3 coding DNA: TGTGCCAGCAGTGAATTCTCCAGCGGGGGGCTTTATGATACGCAGTATTTT.